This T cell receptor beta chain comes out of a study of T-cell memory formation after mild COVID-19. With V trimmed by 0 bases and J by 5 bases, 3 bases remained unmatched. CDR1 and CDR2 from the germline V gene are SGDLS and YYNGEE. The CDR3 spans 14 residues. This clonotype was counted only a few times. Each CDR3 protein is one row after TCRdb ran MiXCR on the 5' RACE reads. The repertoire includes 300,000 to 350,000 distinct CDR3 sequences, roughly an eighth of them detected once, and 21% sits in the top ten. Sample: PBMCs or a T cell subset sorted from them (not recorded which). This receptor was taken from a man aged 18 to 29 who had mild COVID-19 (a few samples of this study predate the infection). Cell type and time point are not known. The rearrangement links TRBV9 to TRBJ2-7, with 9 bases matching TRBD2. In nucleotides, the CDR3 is TGTGCCAGCAGCGTAGAGGCTAGCGGGGACGAGCAGTACTTC. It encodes CASSVEASGDEQYF.